These T cell receptor beta chains were read from a single sample in a study of siplizumab effects on memory and regulatory T cells. This table comes from immunoSEQ multiplex PCR, and its TCRdb copy is limited to in-frame clones, with some not included. Seen here are about 100,000 clones, approximately 94% observed once, and the top ten hold approximately 1.5%. What was sequenced was non-Treg CD4+ T cells sorted from blood. These receptors originate from a human donor in good health. Each CDR3 is given with its conserved first and last residue. D genes are given only for firm matches. Not every row has a clone size; where given, it reads once, few, many or a size class.

abundance: -; v_gene: TRBV15; d_gene: -; j_gene: TRBJ1-3; CDR3nt: TGTGCCACCAGCAGTTGGGGAAACACCATATATTTT; CDR3aa: CATSSWGNTIYF
abundance: -; v_gene: TRBV5-1; d_gene: -; j_gene: TRBJ2-2; CDR3nt: TGCGCCAGCAGCTTGAAGGACAGTAGCACCGGGGAGCTGTTTTTT; CDR3aa: CASSLKDSSTGELFF
abundance: -; v_gene: TRBV30; d_gene: TRBD1; j_gene: TRBJ1-4; CDR3nt: TGTGCCTGGAGTCCCATGTTGACAGGGACGAATGAAAAACTGTTTTTT; CDR3aa: CAWSPMLTGTNEKLFF
abundance: -; v_gene: TRBV11-2; d_gene: TRBD2; j_gene: TRBJ2-2; CDR3nt: TGTGCCACGTCGAGACTAGCGGGAAACACCGGGGAGCTGTTTTTT; CDR3aa: CATSRLAGNTGELFF
abundance: -; v_gene: TRBV28; d_gene: -; j_gene: TRBJ1-2; CDR3nt: TGTGCCAGCACCTCGGGGGGGAGAGGCTATGGCTACACCTTC; CDR3aa: CASTSGGRGYGYTF
abundance: -; v_gene: TRBV28; d_gene: TRBD1; j_gene: TRBJ2-7; CDR3nt: TGTGCCAGCAGTTTTCCGCGGACAGGGTTGGGGGAGCAGTACTTC; CDR3aa: CASSFPRTGLGEQYF
abundance: -; v_gene: TRBV4-2; d_gene: TRBD2; j_gene: TRBJ2-1; CDR3nt: TGTGCCAGCAGCCAACCCGGGACTAGCGGTTACAATGAGCAGTTCTTC; CDR3aa: CASSQPGTSGYNEQFF
abundance: -; v_gene: TRBV28; d_gene: TRBD1; j_gene: TRBJ2-2; CDR3nt: TGTGCCAACCGGGACAGGGGGAACACCGGGGAGCTGTTTTTT; CDR3aa: CANRDRGNTGELFF
abundance: -; v_gene: TRBV6-1; d_gene: -; j_gene: TRBJ1-5; CDR3nt: TGTGCCAGTAGGGGTCAGATGTATAGCAATCAGCCCCAGCATTTT; CDR3aa: CASRGQMYSNQPQHF
abundance: -; v_gene: TRBV19; d_gene: -; j_gene: TRBJ2-5; CDR3nt: TGTGCCAGTAGTATATTCGGGGGAGAAAAGACCCAGTACTTC; CDR3aa: CASSIFGGEKTQYF
abundance: -; v_gene: TRBV15; d_gene: TRBD2; j_gene: TRBJ2-7; CDR3nt: TGTGCCACGCGGCGGGCTAGCGGGTACTACGAGCAGTACTTC; CDR3aa: CATRRASGYYEQYF
abundance: -; v_gene: TRBV30; d_gene: -; j_gene: TRBJ1-1; CDR3nt: TGTGCCTGGAGTGTGACGGCTCTGAACACTGAAGCTTTCTTT; CDR3aa: CAWSVTALNTEAFF
abundance: -; v_gene: TRBV5-1; d_gene: -; j_gene: TRBJ2-5; CDR3nt: TGCGCCAGCAGCCAAAGCCAGGGGGGGGCAGAGACCCAGTACTTC; CDR3aa: CASSQSQGGAETQYF
abundance: -; v_gene: TRBV7-9; d_gene: -; j_gene: TRBJ1-2; CDR3nt: TGTGCCAGCAGCCCAACAGGCTATGGCTACACCTTC; CDR3aa: CASSPTGYGYTF
abundance: -; v_gene: TRBV11-3; d_gene: TRBD2; j_gene: TRBJ2-1; CDR3nt: TGTGCCAGCAGCTTACTATCTAGCGGATACAATGAGCAGTTCTTC; CDR3aa: CASSLLSSGYNEQFF
abundance: -; v_gene: TRBV19; d_gene: -; j_gene: TRBJ1-1; CDR3nt: TGTGCCAGTAGTATAAGGCTTTTCGCCGGGGGTTCTTATGAAGCTTTCTTT; CDR3aa: CASSIRLFAGGSYEAFF
abundance: -; v_gene: TRBV4-1; d_gene: TRBD1; j_gene: TRBJ1-2; CDR3nt: TGCGCCAGCAGCCAATCTACGGGGACAGGAGGTATACGAAAGGACTATGGCTACACCTTC; CDR3aa: CASSQSTGTGGIRKDYGYTF
abundance: -; v_gene: TRBV6-1; d_gene: -; j_gene: TRBJ2-1; CDR3nt: TGTGCCAGCAGTGAAGCGCTCCAAAGACGGGATGAGCAGTTCTTC; CDR3aa: CASSEALQRRDEQFF
abundance: -; v_gene: TRBV19; d_gene: -; j_gene: TRBJ2-3; CDR3nt: TGTGCCAGTAGCCGACAGTTCACAGATACGCAGTATTTT; CDR3aa: CASSRQFTDTQYF
abundance: -; v_gene: TRBV5-1; d_gene: -; j_gene: TRBJ1-1; CDR3nt: TGCGCCAGCGGCCGTGGCGGGGTGAACACTGAAGCTTTCTTT; CDR3aa: CASGRGGVNTEAFF
abundance: -; v_gene: TRBV19; d_gene: -; j_gene: TRBJ1-1; CDR3nt: TGTGCCAGTAGTATAGTCCAGGGGCCCACTGAAGCTTTCTTT; CDR3aa: CASSIVQGPTEAFF
abundance: -; v_gene: TRBV10-2; d_gene: TRBD1; j_gene: TRBJ1-3; CDR3nt: TGCGCCAGCAGTACAGGGGCTGGAAACACCATATATTTT; CDR3aa: CASSTGAGNTIYF
abundance: -; v_gene: TRBV9; d_gene: -; j_gene: TRBJ2-1; CDR3nt: TGTGCCAGCAGCGTAGCCACGAGATCGGGGAGCTCCTACAATGAGCAGTTCTTC; CDR3aa: CASSVATRSGSSYNEQFF
abundance: -; v_gene: TRBV19; d_gene: -; j_gene: TRBJ1-1; CDR3nt: TGTGCCAGTAGTAAGAACACGAACACTGAAGCTTTCTTT; CDR3aa: CASSKNTNTEAFF
abundance: -; v_gene: TRBV4-2; d_gene: TRBD2; j_gene: TRBJ2-3; CDR3nt: TGTGCCAGCAGCCAAGATCTGACGGGAGGGGGCACAGATACGCAGTATTTT; CDR3aa: CASSQDLTGGGTDTQYF
abundance: -; v_gene: TRBV14; d_gene: TRBD2; j_gene: TRBJ2-7; CDR3nt: TGTGCCAGCAGCCTCTCTAGCGGTAACTACGAGCAGTACTTC; CDR3aa: CASSLSSGNYEQYF
abundance: -; v_gene: TRBV7-6; d_gene: TRBD2; j_gene: TRBJ2-1; CDR3nt: TGTGCCAGCAGCTCACTAGCGGGGATAAGCTCCTACAATGAGCAGTTCTTC; CDR3aa: CASSSLAGISSYNEQFF
abundance: -; v_gene: TRBV11-3; d_gene: -; j_gene: TRBJ2-1; CDR3nt: TGTGCCAGCAGCTTAGCTGCTAAATACAATGAGCAGTTCTTC; CDR3aa: CASSLAAKYNEQFF
abundance: -; v_gene: TRBV25-1; d_gene: TRBD2; j_gene: TRBJ2-1; CDR3nt: TGTGCCAGCAGTGCCACCTCCGGGACTAGTTCCCCCAATGAGCAGTTCTTC; CDR3aa: CASSATSGTSSPNEQFF
abundance: -; v_gene: TRBV5-1; d_gene: -; j_gene: TRBJ2-3; CDR3nt: TGCGCCAGCAGCTTAGGGGGGGATACGCAGTATTTT; CDR3aa: CASSLGGDTQYF
abundance: -; v_gene: TRBV12-5; d_gene: -; j_gene: TRBJ2-3; CDR3nt: TGTGCTAGTGGTTTGGTTCCCGGGTCCACTAGCACAGATACGCAGTATTTT; CDR3aa: CASGLVPGSTSTDTQYF
abundance: -; v_gene: TRBV4-1; d_gene: -; j_gene: TRBJ1-3; CDR3nt: TGCGCCAGCAGCCAAGATAGAACCTCTGCTGGAAACACCATATATTTT; CDR3aa: CASSQDRTSAGNTIYF
abundance: -; v_gene: TRBV7-3; d_gene: -; j_gene: TRBJ2-5; CDR3nt: TGTGCCAGCAGCTTAACTGGAGGGGAAGAGACCCAGTACTTC; CDR3aa: CASSLTGGEETQYF
abundance: once; v_gene: TRBV7-9; d_gene: -; j_gene: TRBJ1-1; CDR3nt: TGTGCCAGCAGCTTAGCCACGGGTGGAGCTTTCTTT; CDR3aa: CASSLATGGAFF
abundance: -; v_gene: TRBV28; d_gene: -; j_gene: TRBJ1-1; CDR3nt: TGTGCCAGTCCTAAATGGGGGAGTACGGACACTGAAGCTTTCTTT; CDR3aa: CASPKWGSTDTEAFF
abundance: few; v_gene: TRBV30; d_gene: TRBD1; j_gene: TRBJ1-1; CDR3nt: TGTGCCGGGACAGGGACGGTGAACACTGAAGCTTTCTTT; CDR3aa: CAGTGTVNTEAFF
abundance: -; v_gene: TRBV28; d_gene: TRBD1; j_gene: TRBJ1-5; CDR3nt: TGTGCCACACGGCGGACAGGGGATCAGCCCCAGCATTTT; CDR3aa: CATRRTGDQPQHF
abundance: -; v_gene: TRBV7-9; d_gene: -; j_gene: TRBJ1-2; CDR3nt: TGTGCCAGCAGCGTCTGGGACGGCTCAAAACGATACTATGGCTACACCTTC; CDR3aa: CASSVWDGSKRYYGYTF
abundance: -; v_gene: TRBV27; d_gene: TRBD1; j_gene: TRBJ1-6; CDR3nt: TGTGCCAGCACTCCGGGACAGGGGGAGATCTCCTATAATTCACCCCTCCACTTT; CDR3aa: CASTPGQGEISYNSPLHF
abundance: -; v_gene: TRBV19; d_gene: TRBD1; j_gene: TRBJ2-1; CDR3nt: TGTGCCAGTCAGGGGGCACGCTCCTACAATGAGCAGTTCTTC; CDR3aa: CASQGARSYNEQFF
abundance: -; v_gene: TRBV5-1; d_gene: -; j_gene: TRBJ2-3; CDR3nt: TGCGCCAGCAGCCCCATGCCGGGAGTAGGGTCAGATACGCAGTATTTT; CDR3aa: CASSPMPGVGSDTQYF
abundance: -; v_gene: TRBV27; d_gene: TRBD2; j_gene: TRBJ2-7; CDR3nt: TGTGCCAGCAGTTTATCGACTAGCGGGTACTACGAGCAGTACTTC; CDR3aa: CASSLSTSGYYEQYF
abundance: -; v_gene: TRBV5-1; d_gene: -; j_gene: TRBJ1-2; CDR3nt: TGCGCCAGCAAAAAACAGGGTAACTATGGCTACACCTTC; CDR3aa: CASKKQGNYGYTF
abundance: -; v_gene: TRBV7-9; d_gene: -; j_gene: TRBJ2-4; CDR3nt: TGTGCCAGCAGCGGCGGGACTTTTCTAGCCAAAAACATTCAGTACTTC; CDR3aa: CASSGGTFLAKNIQYF
abundance: -; v_gene: TRBV28; d_gene: -; j_gene: TRBJ2-7; CDR3nt: TGTGCCAGCAGTTTAGGTAGCGCATTCGAGCAGTACTTC; CDR3aa: CASSLGSAFEQYF
abundance: -; v_gene: TRBV27; d_gene: -; j_gene: TRBJ1-4; CDR3nt: TGTGCCAGCAGCCTAGCGGGGGATTATGAAAAACTGTTTTTT; CDR3aa: CASSLAGDYEKLFF
abundance: -; v_gene: TRBV27; d_gene: TRBD2; j_gene: TRBJ2-7; CDR3nt: TGTGCCAGCAGTTTACGACTAGCGGGGTGGGGGGGGGAGCAGTACTTC; CDR3aa: CASSLRLAGWGGEQYF
abundance: -; v_gene: TRBV27; d_gene: -; j_gene: TRBJ2-3; CDR3nt: TGTGCCAGCAGTTTAGAAGGGGCGGCCTCATCTTCTAGCACAGATACGCAGTATTTT; CDR3aa: CASSLEGAASSSSTDTQYF
abundance: -; v_gene: TRBV6-1; d_gene: -; j_gene: TRBJ1-2; CDR3nt: TGTGCCAGCAAGGGGGGACCTAACTATGGCTACACCTTC; CDR3aa: CASKGGPNYGYTF
abundance: -; v_gene: TRBV2; d_gene: TRBD1; j_gene: TRBJ2-1; CDR3nt: TGTGCCAGCAGGGCACGGGACAGAACTAACAATGAGCAGTTCTTC; CDR3aa: CASRARDRTNNEQFF
abundance: -; v_gene: TRBV5-1; d_gene: -; j_gene: TRBJ2-3; CDR3nt: TGCGCCAGCAGCTTGGGGGGTCGTGGGACCGGTTCCACAGATACGCAGTATTTT; CDR3aa: CASSLGGRGTGSTDTQYF
abundance: -; v_gene: TRBV5-1; d_gene: -; j_gene: TRBJ2-5; CDR3nt: TGCGCCAGCAGCTTGGATGGGGAGAGGACCCAGTACTTC; CDR3aa: CASSLDGERTQYF
abundance: -; v_gene: TRBV20-1; d_gene: TRBD1; j_gene: TRBJ1-2; CDR3nt: TGCAGTGCTAAGGACAGGGGAGGCTACACCTTC; CDR3aa: CSAKDRGGYTF
abundance: -; v_gene: TRBV20-1; d_gene: -; j_gene: TRBJ2-5; CDR3nt: TGCAGTGCCGGTAGGGGGGAGACCCAGTACTTC; CDR3aa: CSAGRGETQYF
abundance: -; v_gene: TRBV27; d_gene: TRBD2; j_gene: TRBJ2-6; CDR3nt: TGTGCCAGCAGTGGACTAGCTGTTGGGGCCAACGTCCTGACTTTC; CDR3aa: CASSGLAVGANVLTF